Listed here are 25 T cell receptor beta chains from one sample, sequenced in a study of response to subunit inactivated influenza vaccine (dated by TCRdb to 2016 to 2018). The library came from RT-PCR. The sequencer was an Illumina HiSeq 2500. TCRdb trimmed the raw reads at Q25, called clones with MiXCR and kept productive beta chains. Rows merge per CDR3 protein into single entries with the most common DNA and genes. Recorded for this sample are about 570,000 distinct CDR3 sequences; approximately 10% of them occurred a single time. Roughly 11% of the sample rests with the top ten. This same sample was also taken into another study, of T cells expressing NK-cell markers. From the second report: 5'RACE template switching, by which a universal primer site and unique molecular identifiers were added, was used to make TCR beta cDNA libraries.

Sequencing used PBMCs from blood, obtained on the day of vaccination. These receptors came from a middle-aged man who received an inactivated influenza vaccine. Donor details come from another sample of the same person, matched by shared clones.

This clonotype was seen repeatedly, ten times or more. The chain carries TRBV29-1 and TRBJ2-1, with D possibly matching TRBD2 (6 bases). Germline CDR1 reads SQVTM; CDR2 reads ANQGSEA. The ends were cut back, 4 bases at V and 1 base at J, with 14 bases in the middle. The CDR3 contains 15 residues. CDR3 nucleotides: TGCAGCGTTGCCACCGGGGGTTATTCCTACAATGAGCAGTTCTTC. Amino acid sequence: CSVATGGYSYNEQFF.

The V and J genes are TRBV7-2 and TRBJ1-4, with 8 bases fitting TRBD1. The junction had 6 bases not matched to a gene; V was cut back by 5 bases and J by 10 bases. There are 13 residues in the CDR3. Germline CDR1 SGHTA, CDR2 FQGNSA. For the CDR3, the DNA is TGTGCCAGCAGCACGGACAGGGACGGAAAACTGTTTTTT. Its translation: CASSTDRDGKLFF.

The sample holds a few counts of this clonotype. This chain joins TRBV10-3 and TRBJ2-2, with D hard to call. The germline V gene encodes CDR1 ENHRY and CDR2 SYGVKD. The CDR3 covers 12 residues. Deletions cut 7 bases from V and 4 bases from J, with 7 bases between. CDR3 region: CAINKGTGELFF. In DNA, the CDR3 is TGTGCCATCAATAAGGGCACCGGGGAGCTGTTTTTT.

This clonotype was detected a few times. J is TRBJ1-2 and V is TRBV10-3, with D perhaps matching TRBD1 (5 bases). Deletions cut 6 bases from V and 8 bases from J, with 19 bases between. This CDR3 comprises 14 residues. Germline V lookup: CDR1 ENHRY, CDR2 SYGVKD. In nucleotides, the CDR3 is TGTGCCATCAGCGGATTAACAGGCGTCGGGGGCTACACCTTC. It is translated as CAISGLTGVGGYTF.

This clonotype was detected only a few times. The CDR3 region is CSAPTLAGGHYNEQFF. Here the CDR3 DNA reads TGCAGTGCTCCTACCCTAGCGGGGGGCCACTACAATGAGCAGTTCTTC. The chain links TRBV20-1 to TRBJ2-1; 11 positions match TRBD2. This CDR3 spans 16 amino acids. CDR1 is DFQATT, CDR2 SNEGSKA, per germline (reference sequence). Trimming removed 5 bases from V and 3 bases from J; junction bases left unmatched: 9.

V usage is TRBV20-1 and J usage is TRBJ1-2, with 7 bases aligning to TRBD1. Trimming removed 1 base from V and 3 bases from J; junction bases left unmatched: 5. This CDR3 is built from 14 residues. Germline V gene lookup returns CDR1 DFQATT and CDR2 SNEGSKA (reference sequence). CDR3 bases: TGCAGTGCTAGAGTGGTTCAGGGGGACTATGGCTACACCTTC. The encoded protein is CSARVVQGDYGYTF.

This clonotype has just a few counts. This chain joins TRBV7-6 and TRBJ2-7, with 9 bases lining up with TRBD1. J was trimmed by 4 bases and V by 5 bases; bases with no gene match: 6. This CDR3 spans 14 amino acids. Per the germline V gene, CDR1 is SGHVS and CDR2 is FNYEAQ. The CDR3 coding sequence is TGTGCCAGCAGCGAATCCGGGACAGGGTACGAGCAGTACTTC. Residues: CASSESGTGYEQYF.

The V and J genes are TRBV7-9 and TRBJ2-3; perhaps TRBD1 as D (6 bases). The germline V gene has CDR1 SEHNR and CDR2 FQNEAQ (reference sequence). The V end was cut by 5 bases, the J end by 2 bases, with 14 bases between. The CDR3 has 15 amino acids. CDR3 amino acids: CASSPGQINTDTQYF. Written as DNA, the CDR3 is TGTGCCAGCAGCCCTGGACAGATTAACACAGATACGCAGTATTTT.

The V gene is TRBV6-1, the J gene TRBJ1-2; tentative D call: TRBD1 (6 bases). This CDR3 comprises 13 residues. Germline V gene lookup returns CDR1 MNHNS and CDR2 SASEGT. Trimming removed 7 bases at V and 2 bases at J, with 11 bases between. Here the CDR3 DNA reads TGTGCCAGCACCTCCCAGGGGAACTATGGCTACACCTTC. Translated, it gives CASTSQGNYGYTF.

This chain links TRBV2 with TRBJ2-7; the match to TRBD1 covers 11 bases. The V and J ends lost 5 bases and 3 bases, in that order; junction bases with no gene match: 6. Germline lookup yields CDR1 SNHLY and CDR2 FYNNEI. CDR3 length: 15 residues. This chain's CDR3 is CASSRDRGNLYEQYF. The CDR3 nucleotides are TGTGCCAGCAGTCGGGACAGGGGGAATCTCTACGAGCAGTACTTC.

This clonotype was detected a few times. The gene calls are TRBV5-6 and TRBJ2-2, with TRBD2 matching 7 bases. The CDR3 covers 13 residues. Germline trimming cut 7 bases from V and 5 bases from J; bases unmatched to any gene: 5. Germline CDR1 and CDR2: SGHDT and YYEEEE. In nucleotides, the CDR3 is TGTGCCAGCCTCTCCGGGGGGACCGGGGAGCTGTTTTTT. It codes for CASLSGGTGELFF.

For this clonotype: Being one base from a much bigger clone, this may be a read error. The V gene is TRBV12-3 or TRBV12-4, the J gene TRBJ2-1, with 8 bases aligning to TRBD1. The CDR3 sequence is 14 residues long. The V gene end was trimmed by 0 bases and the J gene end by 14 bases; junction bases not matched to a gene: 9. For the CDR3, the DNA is TGTGCCAGCAGTTTAGCGCTACAGGGGGGCGAGAAGTTCTTC. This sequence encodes CASSLALQGGEKFF.

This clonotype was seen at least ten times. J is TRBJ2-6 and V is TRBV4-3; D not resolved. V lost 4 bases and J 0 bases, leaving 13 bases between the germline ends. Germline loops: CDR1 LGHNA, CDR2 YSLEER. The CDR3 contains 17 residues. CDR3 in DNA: TGCGCCAGCAGCCTGGCCCCCGGTATCTCTGGGGCCAACGTCCTGACTTTC. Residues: CASSLAPGISGANVLTF.

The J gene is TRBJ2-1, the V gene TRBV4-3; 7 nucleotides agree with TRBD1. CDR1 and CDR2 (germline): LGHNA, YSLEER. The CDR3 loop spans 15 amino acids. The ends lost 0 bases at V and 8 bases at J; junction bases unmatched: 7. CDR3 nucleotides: TGCGCCAGCAGCCAAGACGACAGGGAGTGGGATGAGCAGTTCTTC. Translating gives CASSQDDREWDEQFF.

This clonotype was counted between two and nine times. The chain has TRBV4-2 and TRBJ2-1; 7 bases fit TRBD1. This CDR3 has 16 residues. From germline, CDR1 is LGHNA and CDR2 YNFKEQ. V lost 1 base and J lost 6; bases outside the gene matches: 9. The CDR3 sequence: CASSQVSQGVANEQFF. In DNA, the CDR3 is TGTGCCAGCAGCCAAGTTAGCCAGGGGGTGGCCAATGAGCAGTTCTTC.

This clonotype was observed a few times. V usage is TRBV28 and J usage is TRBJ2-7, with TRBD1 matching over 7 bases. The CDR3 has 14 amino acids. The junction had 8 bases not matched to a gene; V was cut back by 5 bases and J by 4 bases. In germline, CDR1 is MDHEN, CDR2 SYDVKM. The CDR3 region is CASSLPDRIYEQYF. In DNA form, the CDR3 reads TGTGCCAGCAGTCTACCGGACAGGATATACGAGCAGTACTTC. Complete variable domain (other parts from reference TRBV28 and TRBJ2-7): DVKVTQSSRYLVKRTGEKVFLECVQDMDHENMFWYRQDPGLGLRLIYFSYDVKMKEKGDIPEGYSVSREKKERFSLILESASTNQTSMYLCASSLPDRIYEQYFGPGTRLTVT.

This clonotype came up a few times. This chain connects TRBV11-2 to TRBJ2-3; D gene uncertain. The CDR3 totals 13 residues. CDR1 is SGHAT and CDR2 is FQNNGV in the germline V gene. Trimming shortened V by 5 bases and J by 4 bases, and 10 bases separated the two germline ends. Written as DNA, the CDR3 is TGTGCCAGCAGCCGCTTTAAAGCAGATACGCAGTATTTT. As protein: CASSRFKADTQYF. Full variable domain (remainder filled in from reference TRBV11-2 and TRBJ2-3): EAGVAQSPRYKIIEKRQSVAFWCNPISGHATLYWYQQILGQGPKLLIQFQNNGVVDDSQLPKDRFSAERLKGVDSTLKIQPAKLEDSAVYLCASSRFKADTQYFGPGTRLTVL.

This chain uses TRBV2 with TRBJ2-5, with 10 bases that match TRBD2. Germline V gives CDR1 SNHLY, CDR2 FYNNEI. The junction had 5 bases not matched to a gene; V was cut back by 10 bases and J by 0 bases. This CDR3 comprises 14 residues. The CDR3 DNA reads TGTGCCAACCTAGCGGGAGAGGACCAAGAGACCCAGTACTTC. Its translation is CANLAGEDQETQYF.

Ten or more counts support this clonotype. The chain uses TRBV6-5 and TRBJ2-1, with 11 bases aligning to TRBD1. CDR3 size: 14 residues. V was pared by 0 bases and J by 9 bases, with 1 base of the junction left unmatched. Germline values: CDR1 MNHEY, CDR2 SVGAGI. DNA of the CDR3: TGTGCCAGCAGTTACTCGGGGACAGGGGGTGAGCAGTTCTTC. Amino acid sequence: CASSYSGTGGEQFF.

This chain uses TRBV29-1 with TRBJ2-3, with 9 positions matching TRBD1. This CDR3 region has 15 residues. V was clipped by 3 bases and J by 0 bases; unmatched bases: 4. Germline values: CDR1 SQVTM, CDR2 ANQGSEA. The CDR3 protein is CSVEPGQGSTDTQYF. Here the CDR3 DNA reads TGCAGCGTTGAGCCGGGACAGGGAAGCACAGATACGCAGTATTTT.

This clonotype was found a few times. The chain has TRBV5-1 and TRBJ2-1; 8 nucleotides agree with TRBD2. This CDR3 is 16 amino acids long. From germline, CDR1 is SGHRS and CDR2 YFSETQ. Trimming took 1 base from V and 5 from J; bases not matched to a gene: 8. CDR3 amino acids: CASSLPVRGANNEQFF. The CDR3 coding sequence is TGCGCCAGCAGCTTGCCGGTGCGGGGGGCGAACAATGAGCAGTTCTTC.

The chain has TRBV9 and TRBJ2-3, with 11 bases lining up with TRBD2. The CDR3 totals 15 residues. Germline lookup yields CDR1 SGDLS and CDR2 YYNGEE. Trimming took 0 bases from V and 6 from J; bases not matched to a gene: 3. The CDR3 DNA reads TGTGCCAGCAGCGTAGCACTAGCGGGAGTCGATACGCAGTATTTT. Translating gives CASSVALAGVDTQYF. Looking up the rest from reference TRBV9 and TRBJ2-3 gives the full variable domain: DSGVTQTPKHLITATGQRVTLRCSPRSGDLSVYWYQQSLDQGLQFLIQYYNGEERAKGNILERFSAQQFPDLHSELNLSSLELGDSALYFCASSVALAGVDTQYFGPGTRLTVL.

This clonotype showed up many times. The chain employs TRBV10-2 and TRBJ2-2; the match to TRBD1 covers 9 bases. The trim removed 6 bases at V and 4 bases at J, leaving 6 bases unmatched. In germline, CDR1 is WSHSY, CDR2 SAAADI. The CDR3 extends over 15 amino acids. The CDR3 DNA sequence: TGCGCCAGCAGACAGGGGGCGCGGGGCACCGGGGAGCTGTTTTTT. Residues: CASRQGARGTGELFF.

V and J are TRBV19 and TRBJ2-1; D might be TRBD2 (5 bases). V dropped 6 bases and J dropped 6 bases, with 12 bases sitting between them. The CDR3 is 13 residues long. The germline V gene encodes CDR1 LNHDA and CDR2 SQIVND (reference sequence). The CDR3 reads CASRPLTSNEQFF. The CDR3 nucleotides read TGTGCCAGTAGACCCCTTACTAGCAATGAGCAGTTCTTC.

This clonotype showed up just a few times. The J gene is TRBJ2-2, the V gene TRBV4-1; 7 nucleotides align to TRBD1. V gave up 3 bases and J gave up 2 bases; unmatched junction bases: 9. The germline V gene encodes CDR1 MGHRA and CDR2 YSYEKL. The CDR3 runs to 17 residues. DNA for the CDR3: TGCGCCAGCAGCCACCCCCAGGGGGTTTCTAACACCGGGGAGCTGTTTTTT. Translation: CASSHPQGVSNTGELFF.